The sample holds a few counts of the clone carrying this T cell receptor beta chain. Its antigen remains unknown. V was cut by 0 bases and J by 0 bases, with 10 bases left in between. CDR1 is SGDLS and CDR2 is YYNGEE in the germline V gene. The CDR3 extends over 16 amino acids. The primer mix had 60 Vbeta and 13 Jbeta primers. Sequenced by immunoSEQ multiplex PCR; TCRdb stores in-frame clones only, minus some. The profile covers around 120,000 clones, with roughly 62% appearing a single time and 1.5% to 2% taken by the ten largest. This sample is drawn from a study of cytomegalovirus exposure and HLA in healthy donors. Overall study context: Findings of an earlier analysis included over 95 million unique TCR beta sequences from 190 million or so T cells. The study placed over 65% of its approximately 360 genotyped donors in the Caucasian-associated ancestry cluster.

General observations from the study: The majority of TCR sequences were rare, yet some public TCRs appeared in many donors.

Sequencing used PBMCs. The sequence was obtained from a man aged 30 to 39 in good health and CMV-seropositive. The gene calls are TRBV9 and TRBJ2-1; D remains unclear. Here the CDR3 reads CASSVAPMSSYNEQFF. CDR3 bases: TGTGCCAGCAGCGTAGCCCCCATGAGCTCCTACAATGAGCAGTTCTTC.